The source of this TCR beta chain is a study of beta chain features in type 1 diabetes. Sorting gave populations that all exceeded 95% purity. Germline V gene lookup returns CDR1 SGHTA and CDR2 FQGNSA. V was shortened by 1 base and J by 1 base, with 9 bases between the two germline ends. CDR3 length: 15 amino acids. The authors reverse transcribed all of the isolated RNA, so sequencing captured expressed TCRB transcripts. Clones were read by immunoSEQ multiplex PCR, and TCRdb kept only the in-frame ones, dropping some. The sample records around 320,000 clones, approximately 14% being singletons. Material: central memory CD4+ T cells from blood. The V and J genes are TRBV7-2 and TRBJ2-3; D is undetermined. This receptor was obtained from a man aged 30 to 39 in good health. Here the CDR3 reads CASSLDSSGTDTQYF. The CDR3 DNA reads TGTGCCAGCAGCTTAGACTCTTCTGGCACAGATACGCAGTATTTT.